This TCR beta chain was recovered during a study of shared clonotypes between healthy human individuals. Findings and limits, study-wide: The study sampled only blood, and tissue repertoires likely differ.

As defined, naive CD8 cells were CD45RO-negative and positively selected for CCR7, with terminally differentiated effector memory CD45RA+ cells excluded. The protocol was immunoSEQ multiplex PCR, while the TCRdb copy is restricted to in-frame clones and leaves out a portion. The table includes about 1,800,000 clones, about 95% detected once. A note on this clone: Its antigen is undetermined.

V dropped 0 bases and J dropped 11 bases, with 25 bases sitting between them. Germline V lookup: CDR1 SGHAT, CDR2 FQNNGV. The CDR3 spans 17 residues. This chain uses TRBV11-2 with TRBJ1-1; possibly TRBD1 for D (6 bases). The receptor comes from a man between 18 and 35 years old in good health. The source material was naive CD8+ T cells sorted from blood. CDR3 region: CASSLEGKQGGYLGAFF. The CDR3 DNA sequence: TGTGCCAGCAGCTTAGAGGGGAAACAGGGAGGGTATCTTGGGGCTTTCTTT.